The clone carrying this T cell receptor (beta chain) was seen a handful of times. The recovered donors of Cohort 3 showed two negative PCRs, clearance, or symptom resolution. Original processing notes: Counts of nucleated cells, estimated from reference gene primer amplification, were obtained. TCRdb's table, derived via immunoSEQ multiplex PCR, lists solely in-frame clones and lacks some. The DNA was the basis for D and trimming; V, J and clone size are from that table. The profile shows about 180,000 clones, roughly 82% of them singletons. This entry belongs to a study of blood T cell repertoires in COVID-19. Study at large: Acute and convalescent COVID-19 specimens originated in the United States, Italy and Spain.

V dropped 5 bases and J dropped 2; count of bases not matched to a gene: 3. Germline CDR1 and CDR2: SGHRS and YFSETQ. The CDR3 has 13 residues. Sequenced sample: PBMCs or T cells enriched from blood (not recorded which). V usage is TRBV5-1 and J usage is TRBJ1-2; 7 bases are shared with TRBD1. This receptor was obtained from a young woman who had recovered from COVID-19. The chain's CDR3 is CASRADRNYGYTF. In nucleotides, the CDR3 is TGCGCCAGCAGGGCGGACAGGAACTATGGCTACACCTTC.